The next 23 T cell receptor beta chains were all read from a single sample in a study of identifying expanded T cells in peripheral blood. The method was immunoSEQ multiplex PCR; TCRdb's version includes in-frame clones alone and lacks a portion of them. Here the sample spans 100,000 or so clones, about 89% being singletons. Specimen: blood. These receptors were collected from a person aged 18 to 69 in good health.

This clone came up once. The chain joins TRBV7-2 to TRBJ1-5; unclear D gene. V lost 1 base and J lost 7, with 8 bases in between. This CDR3 contains 13 residues. Germline assignment: CDR1 SGHTA and CDR2 FQGNSA. This chain's CDR3 is CASSLDPVQPQHF. The CDR3 nucleotides are TGTGCCAGCAGCTTAGATCCCGTCCAGCCCCAGCATTTT.

This sequence joins TRBV7-2 and TRBJ1-3, with 7 bases identical to TRBD1. This CDR3 region has 16 residues. V was pared by 3 bases and J by 4 bases, with 9 bases of the junction left unmatched. Germline assignment: CDR1 SGHTA and CDR2 FQGNSA. CDR3 DNA sequence: TGTGCCAGCAGCTTTAAACAGGGGTGGACCGGAAACACCATATATTTT. Amino acids: CASSFKQGWTGNTIYF.

The chain uses TRBV4-3 and TRBJ2-3; 7 positions agree with TRBD2. The CDR3 contains 18 residues. The V and J ends lost 0 bases and 2 bases, in that order; junction bases with no gene match: 11. Germline V lookup: CDR1 LGHNA, CDR2 YSLEER. CDR3 bases: TGCGCCAGCAGCCAAGAGTGGGCCGGGGGGTATTACACAGATACGCAGTATTTT. It encodes CASSQEWAGGYYTDTQYF.

V is TRBV30 and J is TRBJ1-2; possibly TRBD1 for D (5 bases). The CDR3 is made up of 13 amino acids. CDR1 and CDR2 (germline): GTSNPN, SVGIG (reference sequence). Trimming shortened V by 3 bases and J by 3 bases, and 11 bases separated the two germline ends. The CDR3 bases are TGTGCCTGGAGACCGCGGGGACACTATGGCTACACCTTC. This translates into CAWRPRGHYGYTF.

This clone was detected a few times. V gene TRBV20-1 combines with J gene TRBJ1-2; D gene unclear. CDR3 length: 11 residues. V was pared by 4 bases and J by 4 bases, with 7 bases between. The germline V gene has CDR1 DFQATT and CDR2 SNEGSKA (reference sequence). CDR3 DNA: TGCAGTGCTACGAGGATCTATGGCTACACCTTC. Amino acid sequence: CSATRIYGYTF.

This clone has only one observation. This chain links TRBV6-5 with TRBJ1-6; D unresolved. Trimming took off 4 bases at V and 7 bases at J, with 14 bases between the two ends. The CDR3 is 15 residues long. Germline values: CDR1 MNHEY, CDR2 SVGAGI. CDR3 DNA: TGTGCCAGCAGTTCAGTCCCGAGTTCGAATTCACCCCTCCACTTT. Its translation: CASSSVPSSNSPLHF.

The chain recombines TRBV6-5 with TRBJ1-2, with 7 bases aligning to TRBD1. V gave up 6 bases and J gave up 2 bases; unmatched junction bases: 6. Germline V gene sequence: CDR1 MNHEY, CDR2 SVGAGI. The length of the CDR3 is 14 residues. The CDR3, as DNA: TGTGCCAGCAGCCGGGACAGCCCAAACTATGGCTACACCTTC. Its protein is CASSRDSPNYGYTF.

This rearrangement joins TRBV10-3 to TRBJ2-3; 10 bases align to TRBD1. This CDR3 is 15 amino acids long. Germline CDR1 is ENHRY and CDR2 is SYGVKD. Trimming cost V 10 bases and J 2 bases; bases outside gene matches: 9. In nucleotides, the CDR3 is TGTGCCAAACTCGGGGACAGGGGCTCCACAGATACGCAGTATTTT. It specifies CAKLGDRGSTDTQYF.

About this clone itself: Other nucleotide sequences in the sample specify the same CDR3. This rearrangement joins TRBV11-2 to TRBJ1-5; D gene ambiguous. Deletions cut 0 bases from V and 6 bases from J, with 6 bases between. The CDR3 is 13 amino acids. The germline CDR1 and CDR2 sequences are SGHAT and FQNNGV. CDR3 in amino acids: CASSLDRGQPQHF. The CDR3 DNA sequence: TGTGCCAGCAGCTTAGACCGGGGTCAGCCCCAGCATTTT. Full variable domain (rest looked up from reference TRBV11-2 and TRBJ1-5): EAGVAQSPRYKIIEKRQSVAFWCNPISGHATLYWYQQILGQGPKLLIQFQNNGVVDDSQLPKDRFSAERLKGVDSTLKIQPAKLEDSAVYLCASSLDRGQPQHFGDGTRLSIL.

The gene calls are TRBV4-3 and TRBJ2-1; tentative D call: TRBD1 (6 bases). V shed 0 bases and J shed 9 bases, with 15 bases lying between them. This CDR3 contains 15 residues. Germline loops: CDR1 LGHNA, CDR2 YSLEER. CDR3: CASSQDNQGSGEQFF. As DNA, the CDR3 is TGCGCCAGCAGCCAAGATAACCAGGGGTCAGGTGAGCAGTTCTTC.

The chain employs TRBV18 and TRBJ2-7, with 8 bases that match TRBD1. Germline V gene lookup returns CDR1 KGHSH and CDR2 LQKENI. This CDR3 is built from 15 residues. Trimming at V came to 3 bases and at J to 2 bases, leaving 6 bases not matched to a gene. CDR3: CASSPQGATPYEQYF. The CDR3 bases are TGTGCCAGCTCACCCCAGGGGGCGACCCCCTACGAGCAGTACTTC.

This clone has a single count. The gene calls are TRBV25-1 and TRBJ2-1; 10 bases are shared with TRBD2. The CDR3 is made up of 16 amino acids. V shed 1 base, J shed 9 bases, and the junction held 9 bases outside the gene matches. The germline CDR1 and CDR2 sequences are MGHDK and SYGVNS. The CDR3 region has the DNA TGTGCCAGCAGTGAATTCTGGAGCGGGGGGGCCGCTGAGCAGTTCTTC. Translation: CASSEFWSGGAAEQFF.

The gene calls are TRBV10-1 and TRBJ2-7; possibly TRBD1 for D (5 bases). This CDR3 has 13 amino acids. Germline values: CDR1 WNHNN, CDR2 SYGVQD (reference sequence). Trimming left V 6 bases short and J 0 bases short, with 9 bases between. The CDR3: CASSRVASYEQYF. Here the CDR3 DNA reads TGCGCCAGCAGCAGGGTAGCCTCCTACGAGCAGTACTTC.

The chain carries TRBV18 and TRBJ1-1; the D gene is possibly TRBD1 (5 bases). V was pared by 0 bases and J by 4 bases, with 9 bases between. The germline V gene has CDR1 KGHSH and CDR2 LQKENI. The CDR3 contains 14 residues. The CDR3 region has the DNA TGTGCCAGCTCACCACCGTCCGGGACCACTGAAGCTTTCTTT. Its protein product is CASSPPSGTTEAFF. Combining the CDR3 with reference TRBV18 and TRBJ1-1 gives the whole variable domain NAGVMQNPRHLVRRRGQEARLRCSPMKGHSHVYWYRQLPEEGLKFMVYLQKENIIDESGMPKERFSAEFPKEGPSILRIQQVVRGDSAAYFCASSPPSGTTEAFFGQGTRLTVV.

The chain employs TRBV6-1 and TRBJ1-6; possibly TRBD1 for D (5 bases). Between the trimmed V and J ends, which lost 6 bases and 8 bases, there was a span of 14 bases. The CDR3 has 14 amino acids. The germline V gene encodes CDR1 MNHNS and CDR2 SASEGT. The CDR3 spells CASSPGRADSPLHF. CDR3 DNA sequence: TGTGCCAGCAGCCCAGGGAGGGCGGATTCACCCCTCCACTTT.

The chain links TRBV29-1 to TRBJ2-1; maybe TRBD2 (6 bases). The CDR3 totals 17 residues. V was pared by 4 bases and J by 0 bases, with 19 bases between. CDR1 is SQVTM and CDR2 is ANQGSEA in the germline V gene. The CDR3 coding sequence is TGCAGCGTTGGGCTGGTCTTGGACGGGAGCTCCTACAATGAGCAGTTCTTC. It codes for CSVGLVLDGSSYNEQFF.

This clone was seen a single time. The J gene is TRBJ1-5, the V gene TRBV27; TRBD1 might be the D (5 bases). The germline gives CDR1 MNHEY, CDR2 SMNVEV (reference sequence). The CDR3 is made up of 18 amino acids. V lost 6 bases, J lost 2 bases, and 23 bases lay in between. In nucleotides, the CDR3 is TGTGCCAGCAGCCCCTCTGGAGGGGATATAGTGGGCAATCAGCCCCAGCATTTT. As protein: CASSPSGGDIVGNQPQHF.

The gene calls are TRBV5-1 and TRBJ2-1; D is possibly TRBD1 (5 bases). Trimming left V 2 bases short and J 0 bases short, with 12 bases between. Germline loops: CDR1 SGHRS, CDR2 YFSETQ. The CDR3 is 16 amino acids. The CDR3 spells CASSFITGHSYNEQFF. The CDR3 coding sequence is TGCGCCAGCAGCTTTATCACCGGACACTCCTACAATGAGCAGTTCTTC. Looking up the rest from reference TRBV5-1 and TRBJ2-1 gives the full variable domain: KAGVTQTPRYLIKTRGQQVTLSCSPISGHRSVSWYQQTPGQGLQFLFEYFSETQRNKGNFPGRFSGRQFSNSRSEMNVSTLELGDSALYLCASSFITGHSYNEQFFGPGTRLTVL.

The J gene is TRBJ2-7, the V gene TRBV18, with a tentative D call TRBD1 (6 bases). The germline V and J ends were trimmed by 2 bases and 7 bases, with 12 bases remaining between them. The CDR3 loop spans 13 amino acids. In germline, CDR1 is KGHSH, CDR2 LQKENI. In DNA, the CDR3 is TGTGCCAGCTCACCAGGTACAGGGCATGAGCAGTACTTC. Translating it yields CASSPGTGHEQYF.

The chain combines TRBV6-1 with TRBJ1-2, with TRBD1 matching over 7 bases. Germline V lookup: CDR1 MNHNS, CDR2 SASEGT. The CDR3 totals 14 residues. Trimming removed 7 bases from V and 7 bases from J; junction bases left unmatched: 12. The CDR3 DNA follows: TGTGCCAGCACCGTACGACAGGGTATTGGTGGCTACACCTTC. Protein sequence: CASTVRQGIGGYTF.

This sequence joins TRBV28 and TRBJ2-5; tentative D call: TRBD2 (5 bases). Germline CDR1 reads MDHEN; CDR2 reads SYDVKM. The CDR3 totals 12 residues. V dropped 2 bases and J dropped 11 bases, with 12 bases sitting between them. The CDR3 DNA sequence: TGTGCCAGCAGTTTAGATGGGTGGGAGCAGTACTTC. It translates to CASSLDGWEQYF.

The V call is TRBV21-1, the J call TRBJ2-1. TRBV21-1 counts as a pseudogene. The CDR3 is made up of 15 amino acids. For the CDR3, the DNA is TGTGCCAGCGGGTTAGGGCCGACTTCCTACAATGAGCAGTTCTTC. This sequence encodes CASGLGPTSYNEQFF.

This clone was counted between two and nine times. J is TRBJ2-5 and V is TRBV2; 9 nucleotides line up with TRBD1. This CDR3 contains 13 residues. Germline loops: CDR1 SNHLY, CDR2 FYNNEI. V trimming: 7 bases; J trimming: 9 bases; junction bases outside the gene matches: 9. The CDR3 DNA reads TGTGCCAGCAAGGGACAGGGATTTCGGGCCCAGTACTTC. This gives the protein CASKGQGFRAQYF.